This entry lists 27 T cell receptor beta chains sequenced from one sample in a study of cytomegalovirus exposure and HLA in healthy donors. PCR employed 60 Vbeta and 13 Jbeta primers. Sequencing used immunoSEQ multiplex PCR; TCRdb keeps in-frame clones, though not all of them. The sample records over 150,000 clones, 80% being singletons. The sequenced sample consisted of PBMCs. These TCRs come from a man aged 30 to 39 in good health and CMV-seronegative.

This clone was observed a few times. The CDR3 DNA sequence: TGTGCCAGCAGTCGACAGGGGCGAGGGGAGACCCAGTACTTC. It is translated as CASSRQGRGETQYF. V and J are TRBV2 and TRBJ2-5, with TRBD1 matching over 8 bases. The CDR3 has 14 residues. Germline V lookup: CDR1 SNHLY, CDR2 FYNNEI. V trimming: 5 bases; J trimming: 5 bases; junction bases outside the gene matches: 7.

This rearrangement joins TRBV14 to TRBJ1-1; D not resolved. CDR1 and CDR2 from the germline V gene are SGHDN and FVKESK. V dropped 4 bases and J dropped 11 bases, with 11 bases sitting between them. This CDR3 region has 11 residues. The chain's CDR3 is CASSPGAGAFF. In nucleotides, the CDR3 is TGTGCCAGCAGCCCGGGAGCGGGGGCTTTCTTT.

This clone was seen a handful of times. V usage is TRBV19 and J usage is TRBJ1-5, with a weak D call TRBD1 (6 bases). The germline gives CDR1 LNHDA, CDR2 SQIVND (reference sequence). The V and J ends lost 7 bases and 14 bases respectively, with 24 bases between them. The CDR3 runs 14 residues. Here the CDR3 reads CASKELDRPCVEHF. CDR3 bases: TGTGCCAGTAAGGAGTTGGACAGACCCTGTGTGGAGCATTTT. The full variable domain, rest sourced from reference TRBV19 and TRBJ1-5, is DGGITQSPKYLFRKEGQNVTLSCEQNLNHDAMYWYRQDPGQGLRLIYYSQIVNDFQKGDIAEGYSVSREKKESFPLTVTSAQKNPTAFYLCASKELDRPCVEHFGDGTRLSIL.

This clone was observed a few times. CDR3 bases: TGTGCCAGCAGCACCCACCGGGACAGGGGGCTTGGTATTTATGGCTACACCTTC. Translated: CASSTHRDRGLGIYGYTF. This sequence joins TRBV21-1 and TRBJ1-2; TRBD1 is taken as the D call from the table, unchecked against the DNA. TRBV21-1 is termed a pseudogene. This CDR3 spans 18 amino acids.

In DNA form, the CDR3 reads TGTGCCAGCAGCTTCCAGGGGAGTCAGCCCCAGCATTTT. Its protein product is CASSFQGSQPQHF. V gene TRBV5-6 combines with J gene TRBJ1-5, with a tentative D call TRBD1 (6 bases). V was trimmed by 2 bases and J by 6 bases, leaving 9 bases between them. Germline CDR1 SGHDT, CDR2 YYEEEE. CDR3 length: 13 amino acids.

This sequence joins TRBV30 and TRBJ1-6; D remains unclear. This CDR3 is 15 amino acids long. The V gene's germline CDR1 is GTSNPN and CDR2 SVGIG (reference sequence). Trimming cost V 0 bases and J 0 bases, with 6 bases left between them. The CDR3 DNA reads TGTGCCTGGAGTGTACTAAGCTCCTATAATTCACCCCTCCACTTT. It codes for CAWSVLSSYNSPLHF.

The V and J genes are TRBV27 and TRBJ2-1, with 11 nucleotides matching TRBD2. Germline-derived CDR1 and CDR2 are MNHEY and SMNVEV (reference sequence). Germline trimming cut 6 bases from V and 9 bases from J; bases unmatched to any gene: 13. The CDR3 has 16 residues. The CDR3 sequence: CASSPVSGRANLEQFF. In DNA form, the CDR3 reads TGTGCCAGCAGCCCCGTTAGCGGGAGGGCCAACCTTGAGCAGTTCTTC.

This clone appeared a single time. Here the CDR3 DNA reads TGCAGCGTTGGAAACTTACTAATGGGGCCCCAGCATTTT. It translates to CSVGNLLMGPQHF. V is TRBV29-1 and J is TRBJ1-5, with D unclear. This CDR3 spans 13 amino acids. The V gene lost 4 bases and the J gene lost 9 bases, with 16 bases spanning the gap. The V gene's germline CDR1 is SQVTM and CDR2 ANQGSEA.

The chain recombines TRBV19 with TRBJ2-5; 11 positions match TRBD2. Losses at the gene ends were 5 bases for V and 5 bases for J; bases not matched to a gene: 7. Germline CDR1 LNHDA, CDR2 SQIVND (reference sequence). This CDR3 region has 15 residues. CDR3 bases: TGTGCCAGTAGTGCCCCTAGCGGGGGGAGGGAGACCCAGTACTTC. Protein product: CASSAPSGGRETQYF.

The rearrangement links TRBV28 to TRBJ2-7; the D is unclear. CDR3 length equals 13 residues. Per germline, CDR1 MDHEN and CDR2 SYDVKM. Trimming took off 7 bases at V and 7 bases at J, with 17 bases between the two ends. The CDR3 reads CASTSRLIVEQYF. DNA of the CDR3: TGTGCCAGCACCTCTAGATTAATTGTTGAGCAGTACTTC.

The chain carries TRBV28 and TRBJ2-1; 11 nucleotides line up with TRBD2. Germline V lookup: CDR1 MDHEN, CDR2 SYDVKM. V lost 3 bases to trimming and J lost 3 bases; unmatched junction nucleotides: 4. The CDR3 is 16 residues long. CDR3 sequence: CASSLRTSGYYNEQFF. CDR3 coding DNA: TGTGCCAGCAGTTTGCGGACTAGCGGGTACTACAATGAGCAGTTCTTC.

The chain combines TRBV7-2 with TRBJ2-7; a possible D gene is TRBD2 (6 bases). The V end lost 5 bases, the J end lost 1 base, and 18 bases lay between the germline ends. The germline V gene encodes CDR1 SGHTA and CDR2 FQGNSA. There are 16 residues in the CDR3. The CDR3 protein is CASSLKGLPFSYEQYF. CDR3 sequence (DNA): TGTGCCAGCAGCCTGAAGGGACTTCCCTTTTCCTACGAGCAGTACTTC.

The chain is built from TRBV28 and TRBJ1-3, with 8 bases identical to TRBD1. Trimming cost V 3 bases and J 2 bases; bases outside gene matches: 9. The CDR3 has 17 amino acids. Germline-derived CDR1 and CDR2 are MDHEN and SYDVKM. The CDR3 loop reads CASSFTGGMRTGNTIYF. In DNA form, the CDR3 reads TGTGCCAGCAGTTTTACAGGGGGAATGAGGACTGGAAACACCATATATTTT. Variable domain in full (rest from reference TRBV28 and TRBJ1-3): DVKVTQSSRYLVKRTGEKVFLECVQDMDHENMFWYRQDPGLGLRLIYFSYDVKMKEKGDIPEGYSVSREKKERFSLILESASTNQTSMYLCASSFTGGMRTGNTIYFGEGSWLTVV.

Only one count was recorded for this clone. This rearrangement joins TRBV14 to TRBJ2-5, with D unresolved. Germline lookup yields CDR1 SGHDN and CDR2 FVKESK. V was trimmed by 0 bases and J by 2 bases, leaving 13 bases between them. This CDR3 contains 16 residues. The DNA of the CDR3 is TGTGCCAGCAGCCAAGATAATCGCGGCAATCAAGAGACCCAGTACTTC. This encodes CASSQDNRGNQETQYF.

The sample holds one count of this clone. The chain recombines TRBV10-1 with TRBJ1-5, with D maybe TRBD1 (6 bases). V lost 3 bases, J lost 2 bases, and 35 bases lay in between. This CDR3 is built from 23 residues. Germline V gene sequence: CDR1 WNHNN, CDR2 SYGVQD (reference sequence). The CDR3 DNA follows: TGCGCCAGCAGTGAAGCCAGGGGTATTGTTCTCCCGGGTGAGGATGATGGCAATCAGCCCCAGCATTTT. This encodes CASSEARGIVLPGEDDGNQPQHF.

The chain uses TRBV9 and TRBJ2-2; TRBD2 agrees at 7 bases. Germline CDR1 reads SGDLS; CDR2 reads YYNGEE. CDR3 length equals 14 residues. The V segment lost 3 bases and the J segment 6 bases; nucleotides outside the gene matches: 5. The CDR3 here is CASSASGNPGELFF. The DNA for the CDR3 is TGTGCCAGCAGCGCAAGCGGGAATCCCGGGGAGCTGTTTTTT.

V and J are TRBV7-9 and TRBJ2-3; D is possibly TRBD2 (5 bases). This CDR3 has 15 residues. V was clipped by 3 bases and J by 2 bases, with 12 bases between them. Germline CDR1 is SEHNR and CDR2 is FQNEAQ (reference sequence). The chain's CDR3 is CASSLQGSPTDTQYF. CDR3 in DNA: TGTGCCAGCAGCTTGCAAGGGAGCCCCACAGATACGCAGTATTTT. The whole variable domain, filled in from reference TRBV7-9 and TRBJ2-3, reads DTGVSQNPRHKITKRGQNVTFRCDPISEHNRLYWYRQTLGQGPEFLTYFQNEAQLEKSRLLSDRFSAERPKGSFSTLEIQRTEQGDSAMYLCASSLQGSPTDTQYFGPGTRLTVL.

The chain links TRBV5-1 to TRBJ2-5; TRBD1 matches at 9 bases. The length of the CDR3 is 16 residues. The V gene end was trimmed by 2 bases and the J gene end by 5 bases; junction bases not matched to a gene: 10. The germline V gene has CDR1 SGHRS and CDR2 YFSETQ. The CDR3, as DNA: TGCGCCAGCAGCTTTACCGGGACAGGGATGGAGGAGACCCAGTACTTC. It codes for CASSFTGTGMEETQYF.

This clone appeared many times. This chain joins TRBV6-1 and TRBJ2-1, with 9 bases lining up with TRBD1. Germline values: CDR1 MNHNS, CDR2 SASEGT. CDR3 length: 15 amino acids. The V gene end was trimmed by 1 base and the J gene end by 4 bases; junction bases not matched to a gene: 2. The CDR3 spells CASSEETGGYNEQFF. The CDR3 nucleotides read TGTGCCAGCAGTGAAGAGACAGGGGGGTACAATGAGCAGTTCTTC.

The V and J genes are TRBV5-1 and TRBJ2-3; 9 bases line up with TRBD1. The V and J ends lost 4 bases and 3 bases, in that order; junction bases with no gene match: 6. Per germline, CDR1 SGHRS and CDR2 YFSETQ. This CDR3 is built from 15 residues. In DNA form, the CDR3 reads TGCGCCAGCAGCCCCGGGACAGGGAAAACAGATACGCAGTATTTT. This translates into CASSPGTGKTDTQYF.

This clone came up once. This CDR3 reads CASSPLGRNTEAFF. CDR3 sequence (DNA): TGTGCCAGCAGCCCTCTAGGCAGGAACACTGAAGCTTTCTTT. The chain joins TRBV9 to TRBJ1-1; D gene unclear. From germline, CDR1 is SGDLS and CDR2 YYNGEE. This CDR3 has 14 amino acids. The V and J ends lost 4 bases and 1 base respectively, with 11 bases between them. The variable domain in full, completed from reference TRBV9 and TRBJ1-1, reads DSGVTQTPKHLITATGQRVTLRCSPRSGDLSVYWYQQSLDQGLQFLIQYYNGEERAKGNILERFSAQQFPDLHSELNLSSLELGDSALYFCASSPLGRNTEAFFGQGTRLTVV.

The chain combines TRBV5-4 with TRBJ2-5, with no clear D. With 2 bases removed from V and 5 bases from J, the gap between germline ends came to 10 bases. In germline, CDR1 is SGHNT, CDR2 YYREEE (reference sequence). The CDR3 is 13 residues long. The CDR3 spells CASSFSNGETQYF. The CDR3 coding sequence is TGTGCCAGCAGCTTCTCCAACGGGGAGACCCAGTACTTC. Full variable domain (remainder filled in from reference TRBV5-4 and TRBJ2-5): ETGVTQSPTHLIKTRGQQVTLRCSSQSGHNTVSWYQQALGQGPQFIFQYYREEENGRGNFPPRFSGLQFPNYSSELNVNALELDDSALYLCASSFSNGETQYFGPGTRLLVL.

The rearrangement joins TRBV27 to TRBJ2-5; 9 bases map to TRBD1. Germline lookup yields CDR1 MNHEY and CDR2 SMNVEV (reference sequence). V shed 8 bases, J shed 5 bases, and the junction held 18 bases outside the gene matches. This CDR3 has 17 residues. The CDR3 reads CASVRSLGTGSWETQYF. CDR3 DNA sequence: TGTGCCAGCGTACGTAGTCTAGGGACAGGGAGTTGGGAGACCCAGTACTTC.

This clone occurred once. CDR3 residues: CASRKLLVPSYNSPLHF. CDR3 nucleotide sequence: TGTGCCAGCAGAAAACTTCTCGTGCCCTCCTATAATTCACCCCTCCACTTT. This sequence joins TRBV27 and TRBJ1-6; D is unclear. In germline, CDR1 is MNHEY, CDR2 SMNVEV (reference sequence). CDR3 size: 17 residues. V lost 6 bases and J lost 0, with 15 bases in between.

A single count supports this clone. The V and J genes are TRBV6-6 and TRBJ1-2; 7 bases are shared with TRBD1. Unmatched junction bases numbered 5, after V lost 2 bases and J lost 2 bases. Germline V gene data show CDR1 as MNHNY and CDR2 as SVGAGI (reference sequence). CDR3 length: 15 amino acids. The CDR3 loop is CASSYDREGNYGYTF. In DNA form, the CDR3 reads TGTGCCAGCAGTTACGACAGGGAAGGGAACTATGGCTACACCTTC.

V and J are TRBV15 and TRBJ1-5, with D perhaps TRBD1 (5 bases). The V end lost 5 bases, the J end lost 0 bases, and 11 bases lay between the germline ends. The CDR3 is made up of 15 amino acids. The germline CDR1 and CDR2 sequences are LNHNV and YYDKDF (reference sequence). CDR3 residues: CATSPYRYSNQPQHF. In DNA, the CDR3 is TGTGCCACCAGCCCCTACAGGTATAGCAATCAGCCCCAGCATTTT.

This chain uses TRBV27 with TRBJ1-2, with D possibly TRBD1 on 5 matching bases. CDR3 length: 15 amino acids. The V gene lost 1 base and the J gene lost 0 bases, with 9 bases spanning the gap. The germline CDR1 and CDR2 sequences are MNHEY and SMNVEV (reference sequence). CDR3 region: CASSLLSGANYGYTF. The CDR3 DNA follows: TGTGCCAGCAGTTTATTATCGGGGGCTAACTATGGCTACACCTTC.